This TCR beta chain was observed in a study of OX40 agonist ivuxolimab in advanced cancers. Profiled with immunoSEQ multiplex PCR; TCRdb holds only in-frame clones, not every one. The sample lists about 60,000 clones, around 90% occurring once. The study's findings and limits: Clonal expansion was seen in CD4+ and CD8+ blood T cells by week 6 at 0.1 to 3.0 mg/kg. The work left the antigen specificity of expanded peripheral T cells undetermined.

The V gene lost 5 bases and the J gene lost 5 bases, with 7 bases spanning the gap. The CDR3 is 11 residues long. Looked up from germline, CDR1 is GTSNPN and CDR2 is SVGIG (reference sequence). Notes on this clone: The antigen is unknown.

The chain carries TRBV30 and TRBJ2-1; weak D call: TRBD2 (5 bases). Specimen: CD4+ or CD8+ T cells sorted from blood, collected in a trial of the OX40 agonist ivuxolimab. This TCR was sampled from an adult with an advanced solid tumor such as melanoma, head and neck, liver or kidney cancer. This CDR3 is CAWQTNNEQFF. In DNA, the CDR3 is TGTGCCTGGCAGACTAACAATGAGCAGTTCTTC.